The clone carrying this T cell receptor (beta chain) was observed a few times. As yet, its antigen is unknown. With 6 bases removed from V and 3 bases from J, the gap between germline ends came to 16 bases. The V gene's germline CDR1 is MNHEY and CDR2 SVGAGI. This CDR3 spans 15 amino acids. These data are taken from a study of blood T cells in healthy people across ages. Overall study: The template switching approach captured approximately one barcoded beta molecule for every two T cells. Study outcomes and limitations: Relative to aged donors, long-lived donors carried more naive CD4+ cells and displayed higher diversity. Older individuals had lower TCR beta diversity per million T cells (the decline was roughly linear).

Total RNA amounts of at least 6 micrograms were extracted per sample. It was with a sample-barcoded 5' primer and a J-beta primer mix that a second PCR of roughly 6 to 12 cycles was run. TCRdb re-called the 5' RACE reads through MiXCR, storing one row per CDR3 protein. In the table there are about 970,000 distinct CDR3 sequences, about 53% of which are singletons. Sequencing was carried out using blood. The receptor was derived from a woman in her sixties or seventies in good health. The V gene is TRBV6-5, the J gene TRBJ2-3, with D perhaps matching TRBD1 (5 bases). CDR3 nucleotide sequence: TGTGCCAGCAGCCCCCCCTGGGGCCGAACAGATACGCAGTATTTT. It encodes CASSPPWGRTDTQYF.